The entry that follows covers one T cell receptor beta chain sequence. In this sample, this clonotype turned up many times. The antigen it recognizes is unknown. Base-call qualities are not available, and no considerably larger clone is one nucleotide away. The source of the sample is a study of neurological immune-mediated disorders (dated by TCRdb to the late 2010s). Some background on the complete study: Peripheral blood TCR-beta repertoires from patients with HTLV-I-associated myelopathy (HAM/TSP), patients with multiple sclerosis, and healthy controls were compared in the study using UMI-based sequencing. The roughly 99 TCR-beta libraries covered PBMC samples along with longitudinal samples, technical triplicates, and paired sorted CD4+ and CD8+ T-cell subsets. The cohort comprised 68 subjects: roughly 15 HAM/TSP patients, some 34 multiple sclerosis patients and 20 or so healthy controls.

cDNA synthesis used template-switch 5'RACE with a primer carrying a 10-nucleotide random unique molecular identifier tagging each TCR transcript. Every sequencing run covered 15-18 subjects and yielded more than 160 million TCR-beta sequences. The RNeasy kit was used for extraction of total RNA. The KAPA Real-time Library Amplification kit was used to amplify TCR-beta VDJ regions with primers for the TCR constant region and the 5'RACE anchor. A first PCR added sample indexes and Illumina adaptors, and a second PCR then raised library yield. After Ampure bead purification, the roughly 650 bp TCR product was size-selected on a 2% E-gel SizeSelection system. Library quality was checked on a Bioanalyzer, concentration was measured with Qubit, and libraries were quantified with the Kapa Library Quantification kit before pooling. An Illumina HiSeq 2500 sequenced the libraries paired-end 2 x 150 bp. To increase sequence diversity, about 25-31% phiX was spiked into each library pool. As for how the authors treated the data: The quality-filtered reads were processed with the UMI-based MiGEC pipeline, whose error correction step removed more than 80% of the raw TCR sequences. VDJ genes were aligned to IMGT germline references, and each clonotype was defined by a unique CDR3 amino acid sequence together with V-J genes. Clonal expansion, Shannon diversity and CDR3 relatedness (CalcPairwiseDistances, ClusterSamples) were evaluated with VDJtools, and phylogenetic trees were built with CLCbio workbench. Using coefficient-of-variation modelling across technical triplicates, the study counted a clone as expanded if it had at least 8 unique UMIs. The public reads were reanalyzed by TCRdb: fastp trimming at Q25, MiXCR alignment, in-frame beta chains only. Here each entry gathers all rows of one CDR3 protein and keeps the most common genes and DNA. Clone size and V and J calls follow TCRdb, not the original study. For this sample the table gives around 13,000 distinct CDR3 sequences, of which about 7.4% were detected only once. Roughly 25% of the sample belongs to the ten largest clones.

The CDR3 goes from the cysteine to the phenylalanine over 10 residues. Solely the CDR3 DNA is kept, with 30 bases framed from the first base. Sequences MDHEN (CDR1) and SYDVKM (CDR2) are obtained from the germline V gene. V is clipped by 8 bases and J by 7 bases, and the sequence between their germline boundaries is 6 bases long. Broader findings and caveats from the paper: TCR clonal expansion was highest in HAM/TSP patients and lowest in MS patients, with MS patients falling below even healthy controls. Expanded clones from different subjects shared no identical CDR3 amino acid sequences, which suggests that TCR-beta repertoires were private in all groups.

Blood bank volunteers in Maryland, USA served as the healthy controls. For sorted-subset TCR libraries, 850,000 to 1,000,000 sorted CD4+ or CD8+ T cells were used. Peripheral blood was subjected to Ficoll-Hypaque density gradient centrifugation to isolate PBMCs, which were then cryopreserved in liquid nitrogen. The study also sequenced paired sorted CD4+ and CD8+ subsets from healthy controls, HAM/TSP patients and MS patients. The sequence was collected from a woman aged 40 to 49 in good health. Input material: CD8+ T cells from blood. The V gene is TRBV28 and the J gene is TRBJ2-1, with the D gene not confidently named. At the DNA level, the sequence is TGTGCCAGCCGAGCGAATGAGCAGTTCTTC. It specifies CASRANEQFF.